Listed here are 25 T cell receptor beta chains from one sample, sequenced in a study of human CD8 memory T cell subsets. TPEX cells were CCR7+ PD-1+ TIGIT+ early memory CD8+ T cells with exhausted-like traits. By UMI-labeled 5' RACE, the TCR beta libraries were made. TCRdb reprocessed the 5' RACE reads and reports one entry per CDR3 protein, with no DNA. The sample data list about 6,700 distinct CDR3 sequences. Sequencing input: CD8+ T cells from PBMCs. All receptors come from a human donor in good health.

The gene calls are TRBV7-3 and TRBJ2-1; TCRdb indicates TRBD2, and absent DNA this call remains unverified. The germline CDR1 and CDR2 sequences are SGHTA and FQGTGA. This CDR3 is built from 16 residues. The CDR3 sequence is CASSFTQKLAYNEQFF.

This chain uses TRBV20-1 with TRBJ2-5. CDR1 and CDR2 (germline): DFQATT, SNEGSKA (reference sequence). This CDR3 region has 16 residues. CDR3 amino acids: CSARALLMAAQETQYF.

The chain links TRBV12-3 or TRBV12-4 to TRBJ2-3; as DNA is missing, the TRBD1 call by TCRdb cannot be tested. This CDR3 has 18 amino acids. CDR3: CASSPSEITGSSTDTQYF.

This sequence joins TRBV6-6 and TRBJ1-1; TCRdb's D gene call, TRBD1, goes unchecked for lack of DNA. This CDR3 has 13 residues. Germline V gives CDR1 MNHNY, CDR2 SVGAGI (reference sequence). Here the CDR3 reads CASTGGGNTEAFF.

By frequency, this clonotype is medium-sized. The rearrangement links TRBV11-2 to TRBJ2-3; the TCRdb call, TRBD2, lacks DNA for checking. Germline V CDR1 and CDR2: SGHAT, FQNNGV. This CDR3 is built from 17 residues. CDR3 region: CASSLGSGGIHTDTQYF.

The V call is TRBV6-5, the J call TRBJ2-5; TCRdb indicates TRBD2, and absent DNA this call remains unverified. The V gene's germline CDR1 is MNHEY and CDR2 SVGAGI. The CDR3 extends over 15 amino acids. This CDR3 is CASSYGGRNQETQYF.

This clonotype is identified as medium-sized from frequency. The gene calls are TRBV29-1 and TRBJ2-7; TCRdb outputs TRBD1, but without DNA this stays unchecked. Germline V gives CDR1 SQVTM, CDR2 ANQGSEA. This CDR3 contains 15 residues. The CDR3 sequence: CSVEGGATPAYEQYF.

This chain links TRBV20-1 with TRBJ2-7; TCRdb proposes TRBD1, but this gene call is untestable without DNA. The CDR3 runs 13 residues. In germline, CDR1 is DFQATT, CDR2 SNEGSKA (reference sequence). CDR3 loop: CSALGTVSYEQYF.

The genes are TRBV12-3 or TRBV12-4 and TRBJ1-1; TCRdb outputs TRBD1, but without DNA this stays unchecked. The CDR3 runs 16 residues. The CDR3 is CASSPDRGLVNTEAFF.

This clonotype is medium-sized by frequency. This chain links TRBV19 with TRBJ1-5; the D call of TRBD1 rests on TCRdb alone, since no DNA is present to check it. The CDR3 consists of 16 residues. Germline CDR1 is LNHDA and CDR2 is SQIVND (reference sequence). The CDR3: CASSPSAGNSNQPQHF.

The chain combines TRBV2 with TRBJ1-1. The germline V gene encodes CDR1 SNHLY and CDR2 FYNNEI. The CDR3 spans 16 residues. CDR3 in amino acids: CASSQNPSPLNTEAFF. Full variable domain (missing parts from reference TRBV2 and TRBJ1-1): EPEVTQTPSHQVTQMGQEVILRCVPISNHLYFYWYRQILGQKVEFLVSFYNNEISEKSEIFDDQFSVERPDGSNFTLKIRSTKLEDSAMYFCASSQNPSPLNTEAFFGQGTRLTVV.

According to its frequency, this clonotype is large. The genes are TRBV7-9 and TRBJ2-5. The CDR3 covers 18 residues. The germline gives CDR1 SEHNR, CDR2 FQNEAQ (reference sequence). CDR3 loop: CASSRTNLVHRDQETQYF.

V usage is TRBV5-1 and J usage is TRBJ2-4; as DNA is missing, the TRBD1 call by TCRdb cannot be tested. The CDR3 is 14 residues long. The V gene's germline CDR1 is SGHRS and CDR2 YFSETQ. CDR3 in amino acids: CASSFVSGGNIQYF.

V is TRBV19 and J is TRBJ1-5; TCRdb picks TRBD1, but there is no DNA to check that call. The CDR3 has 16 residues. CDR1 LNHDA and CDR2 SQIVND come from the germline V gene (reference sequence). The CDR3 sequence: CASSIQQGYSNQPQHF.

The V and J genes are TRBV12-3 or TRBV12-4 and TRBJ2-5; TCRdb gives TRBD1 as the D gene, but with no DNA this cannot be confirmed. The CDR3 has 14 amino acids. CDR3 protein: CASSHGGVGETQYF.

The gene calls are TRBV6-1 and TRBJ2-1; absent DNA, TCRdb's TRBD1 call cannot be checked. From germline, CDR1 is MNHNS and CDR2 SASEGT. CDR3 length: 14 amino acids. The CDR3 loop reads CASSFRGPGNEQFF.

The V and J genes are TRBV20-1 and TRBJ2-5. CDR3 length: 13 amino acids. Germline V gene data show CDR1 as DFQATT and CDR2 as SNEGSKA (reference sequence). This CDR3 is CSASMDHQETQYF.

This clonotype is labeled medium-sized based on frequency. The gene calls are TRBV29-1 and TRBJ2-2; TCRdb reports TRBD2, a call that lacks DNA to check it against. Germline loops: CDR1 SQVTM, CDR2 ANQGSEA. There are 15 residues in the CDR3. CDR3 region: CSVERLAGNTGELFF.

Here the CDR3 reads CSARGEHLYNEQFF. The chain employs TRBV20-1 and TRBJ2-1. Germline V lookup: CDR1 DFQATT, CDR2 SNEGSKA (reference sequence). There are 14 residues in the CDR3.

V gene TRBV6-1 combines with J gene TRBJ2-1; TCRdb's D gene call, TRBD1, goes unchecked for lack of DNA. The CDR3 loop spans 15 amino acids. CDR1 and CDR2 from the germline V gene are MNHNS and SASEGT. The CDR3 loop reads CASSDPGTAYNEQFF.

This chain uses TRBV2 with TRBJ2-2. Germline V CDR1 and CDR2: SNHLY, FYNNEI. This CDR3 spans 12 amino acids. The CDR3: CASNGNTGELFF.

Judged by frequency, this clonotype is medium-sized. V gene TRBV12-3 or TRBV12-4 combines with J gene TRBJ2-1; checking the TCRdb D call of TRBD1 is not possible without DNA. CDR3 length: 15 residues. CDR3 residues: CASSLTGYTYNEQFF.

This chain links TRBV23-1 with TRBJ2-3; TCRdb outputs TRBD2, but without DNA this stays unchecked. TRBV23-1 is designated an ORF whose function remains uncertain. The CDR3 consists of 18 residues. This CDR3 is CASPPQASGASYTDTQYF.

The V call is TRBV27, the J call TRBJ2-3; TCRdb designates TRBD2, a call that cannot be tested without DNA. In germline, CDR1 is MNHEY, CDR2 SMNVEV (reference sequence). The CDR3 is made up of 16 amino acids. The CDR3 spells CASSLKTSGHTDTQYF.

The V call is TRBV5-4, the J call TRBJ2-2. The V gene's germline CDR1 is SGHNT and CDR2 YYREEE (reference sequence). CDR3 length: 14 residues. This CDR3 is CASSSFLADGELFF.